The subject of this entry is one TCR beta chain. Germline-derived CDR1 and CDR2 are LGHNT and FRNRAP. Losses at the gene ends were 6 bases for V and 3 bases for J; bases not matched to a gene: 4. The length of the CDR3 is 15 residues. Enrollees, about 18 to 89 years old, lived in about two dozen US areas. The data stem from a study of blood T cell repertoires in COVID-19. Using immunoSEQ multiplex PCR, the repertoire was profiled, and TCRdb retains in-frame clones only, with some absent. The data show approximately 250,000 clones, approximately 88% seen once. The clonotype originates from a woman in her 40s with acute COVID-19. What was sequenced was PBMCs or T cells enriched from blood (not recorded which). The chain uses TRBV12-5 and TRBJ2-2; TRBD1 agrees at 10 bases. The CDR3 spells CASGTGTGDTGELFF. In DNA form, the CDR3 reads TGTGCTAGTGGCACCGGGACAGGGGACACCGGGGAGCTGTTTTTT.